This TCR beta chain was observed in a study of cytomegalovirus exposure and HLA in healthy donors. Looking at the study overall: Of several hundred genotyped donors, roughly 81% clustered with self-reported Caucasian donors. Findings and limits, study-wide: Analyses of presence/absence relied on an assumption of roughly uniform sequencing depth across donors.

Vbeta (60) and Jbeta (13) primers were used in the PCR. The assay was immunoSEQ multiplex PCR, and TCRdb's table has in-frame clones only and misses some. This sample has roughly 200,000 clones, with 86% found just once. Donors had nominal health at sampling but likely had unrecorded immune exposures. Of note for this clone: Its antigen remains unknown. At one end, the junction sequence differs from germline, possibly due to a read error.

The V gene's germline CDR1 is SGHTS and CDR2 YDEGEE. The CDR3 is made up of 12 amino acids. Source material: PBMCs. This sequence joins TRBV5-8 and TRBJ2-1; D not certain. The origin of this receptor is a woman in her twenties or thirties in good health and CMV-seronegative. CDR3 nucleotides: TGTGCCAGCAGTCTCAGTTACAGTGAGCAGTTCTTC. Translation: CASSLSYSEQFF.